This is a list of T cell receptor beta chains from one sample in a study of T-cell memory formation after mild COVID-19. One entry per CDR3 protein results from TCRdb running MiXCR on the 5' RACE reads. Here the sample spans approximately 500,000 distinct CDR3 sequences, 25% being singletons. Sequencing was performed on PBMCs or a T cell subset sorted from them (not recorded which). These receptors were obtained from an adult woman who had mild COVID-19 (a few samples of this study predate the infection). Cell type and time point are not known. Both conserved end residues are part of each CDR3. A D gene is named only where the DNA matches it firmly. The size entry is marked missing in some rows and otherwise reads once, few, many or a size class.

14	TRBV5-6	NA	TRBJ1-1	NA	CASSYRALNTEAFF	TGTGCCAGCAGCTACCGGGCCTTGAACACTGAAGCTTTCTTT
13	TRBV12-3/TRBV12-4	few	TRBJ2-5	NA	CASSLDPQGTQYF	TGTGCCAGCAGTTTAGACCCTCAGGGGACCCAGTACTTC
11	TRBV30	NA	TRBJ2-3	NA	CAWRRSGTQYF	TGTGCCTGGAGACGCTCCGGTACGCAGTATTTT
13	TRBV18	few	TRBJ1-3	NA	CASSPDSGNTIYF	TGTGCCAGCTCACCGGACTCTGGAAACACCATATATTTT
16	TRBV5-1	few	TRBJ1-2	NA	CASSLGRGTANYGYTF	TGCGCCAGCAGCTTGGGGCGGGGTACAGCAAACTATGGCTACACCTTC
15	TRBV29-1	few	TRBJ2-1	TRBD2	CSVDLGLAGGDEQFF	TGCAGCGTTGATTTGGGACTAGCGGGAGGCGATGAGCAGTTCTTC
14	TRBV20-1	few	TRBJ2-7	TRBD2	CSAKDLAGGYEQYF	TGCAGTGCTAAAGACCTAGCGGGGGGATACGAGCAGTACTTC
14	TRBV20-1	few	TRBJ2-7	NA	CSARDPGVPYEQYF	TGCAGTGCTAGAGACCCCGGGGTCCCCTACGAGCAGTACTTC
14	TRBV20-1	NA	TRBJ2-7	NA	CSARALDRAYEQYF	TGCAGTGCTAGAGCCCTTGACAGAGCCTACGAGCAGTACTTC
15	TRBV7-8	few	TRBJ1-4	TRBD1	CASSLVGTGDEKLFF	TGTGCCAGCAGCTTAGTAGGGACAGGCGATGAAAAACTGTTTTTT
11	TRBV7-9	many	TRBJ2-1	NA	CASQGDNEQFF	TGTGCCAGCCAGGGTGACAATGAGCAGTTCTTC
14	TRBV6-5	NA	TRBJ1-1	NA	CASSYSGQTIEAFF	TGTGCCAGCAGTTACTCGGGGCAGACTATTGAAGCTTTCTTT
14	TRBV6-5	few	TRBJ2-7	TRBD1	CASSYTGTGGEQYF	TGTGCCAGCAGTTACACAGGGACAGGAGGCGAGCAGTACTTC
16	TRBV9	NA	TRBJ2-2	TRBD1	CASSVERGLVTGELFF	TGTGCCAGCAGCGTAGAGAGGGGGCTGGTCACCGGGGAGCTGTTTTTT
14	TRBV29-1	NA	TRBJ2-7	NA	CSVEEVQGAYEQYF	TGCAGCGTTGAAGAAGTTCAGGGTGCTTACGAGCAGTACTTC
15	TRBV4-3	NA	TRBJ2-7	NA	CASSQDQGTSYEQYF	TGCGCCAGCAGCCAAGATCAGGGCACCTCCTACGAGCAGTACTTC
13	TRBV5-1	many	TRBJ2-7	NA	CASSWGGDGEQYF	TGCGCCAGCAGCTGGGGCGGGGACGGCGAGCAGTACTTC